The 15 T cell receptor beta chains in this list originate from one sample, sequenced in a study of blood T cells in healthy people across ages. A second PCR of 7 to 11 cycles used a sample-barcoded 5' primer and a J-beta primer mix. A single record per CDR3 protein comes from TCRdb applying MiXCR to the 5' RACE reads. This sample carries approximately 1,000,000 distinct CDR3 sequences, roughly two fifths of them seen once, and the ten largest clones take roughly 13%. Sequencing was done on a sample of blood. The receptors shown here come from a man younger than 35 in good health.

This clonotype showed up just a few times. The CDR3 DNA reads TGCGCCAGCAGCCAAGAGGCTCGGGCGGATAATGGCTACGAGCAGTACTTC. Protein sequence: CASSQEARADNGYEQYF. The chain uses TRBV4-3 and TRBJ2-7; D gene unclear. In germline, CDR1 is LGHNA, CDR2 YSLEER. Deletions cut 0 bases from V and 3 bases from J, with 18 bases between. The CDR3 spans 17 residues.

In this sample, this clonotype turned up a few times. The CDR3 nucleotides read TGTGCCAGCAGCTATGACGGGGATAATCAGCCCCAGCATTTT. Its translation is CASSYDGDNQPQHF. This chain links TRBV7-2 with TRBJ1-5; the D is unclear. Trimming removed 4 bases at V and 4 bases at J, with 11 bases between. The CDR3 sequence is 14 residues long. Germline lookup yields CDR1 SGHTA and CDR2 FQGNSA.

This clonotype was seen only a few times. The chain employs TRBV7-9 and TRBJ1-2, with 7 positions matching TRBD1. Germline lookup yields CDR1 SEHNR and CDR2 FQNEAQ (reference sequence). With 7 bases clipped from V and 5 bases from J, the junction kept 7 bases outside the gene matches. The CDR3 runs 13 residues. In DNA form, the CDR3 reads TGTGCCAGCAACCCGGACAGGTCTTATGGCTACACCTTC. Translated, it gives CASNPDRSYGYTF.

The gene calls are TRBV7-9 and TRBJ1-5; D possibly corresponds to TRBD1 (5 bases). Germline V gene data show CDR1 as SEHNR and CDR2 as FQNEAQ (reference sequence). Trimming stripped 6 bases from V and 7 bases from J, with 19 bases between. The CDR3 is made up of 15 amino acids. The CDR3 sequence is CASSPEGPHKQPQHF. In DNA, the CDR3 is TGTGCCAGCAGTCCAGAGGGGCCTCACAAGCAGCCCCAGCATTTT.

CDR3 loop: CASSSGAGILSYGYTF. CDR3 in DNA: TGCGCCAGCAGCTCGGGCGCGGGGATCCTTTCCTATGGCTACACCTTC. The rearrangement links TRBV5-1 to TRBJ1-2; D unresolved. V was trimmed by 3 bases and J by 4 bases, leaving 19 bases between them. The length of the CDR3 is 16 residues. Germline-derived CDR1 and CDR2 are SGHRS and YFSETQ.

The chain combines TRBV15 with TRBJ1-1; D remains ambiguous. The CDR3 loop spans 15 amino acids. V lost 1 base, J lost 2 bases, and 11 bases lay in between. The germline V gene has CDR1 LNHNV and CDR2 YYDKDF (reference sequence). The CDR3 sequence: CATSRARQSNTEAFF. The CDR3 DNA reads TGTGCCACCAGCAGAGCAAGGCAGAGTAACACTGAAGCTTTCTTT.

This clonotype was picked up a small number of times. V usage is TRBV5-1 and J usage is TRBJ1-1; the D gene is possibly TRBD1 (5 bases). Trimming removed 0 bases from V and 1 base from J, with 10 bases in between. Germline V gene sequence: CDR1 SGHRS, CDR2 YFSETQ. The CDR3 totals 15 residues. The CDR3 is CASSLVYRKNTEAFF. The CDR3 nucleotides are TGCGCCAGCAGCTTGGTGTACAGGAAGAACACTGAAGCTTTCTTT.

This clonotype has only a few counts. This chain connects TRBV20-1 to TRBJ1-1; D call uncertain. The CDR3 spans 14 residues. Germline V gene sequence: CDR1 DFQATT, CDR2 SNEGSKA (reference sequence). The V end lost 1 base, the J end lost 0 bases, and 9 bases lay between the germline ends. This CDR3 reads CSARGGHLNTEAFF. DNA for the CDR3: TGCAGTGCTAGAGGCGGGCACCTGAACACTGAAGCTTTCTTT.

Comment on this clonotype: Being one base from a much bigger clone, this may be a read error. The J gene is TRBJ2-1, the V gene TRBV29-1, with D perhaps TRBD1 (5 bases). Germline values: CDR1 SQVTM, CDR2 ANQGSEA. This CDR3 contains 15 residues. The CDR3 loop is CSTANRFSSYNKQFF. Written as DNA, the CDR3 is TGCAGCACAGCCAACAGGTTTAGCTCCTACAATAAGCAGTTCTTC.

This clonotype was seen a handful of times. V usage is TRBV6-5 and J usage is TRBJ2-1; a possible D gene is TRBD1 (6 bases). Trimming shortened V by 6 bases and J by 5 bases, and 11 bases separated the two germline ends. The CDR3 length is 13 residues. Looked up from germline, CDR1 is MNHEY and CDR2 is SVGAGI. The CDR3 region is CASSPGDNNEQFF. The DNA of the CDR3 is TGTGCCAGCAGCCCAGGGGACAACAATGAGCAGTTCTTC.

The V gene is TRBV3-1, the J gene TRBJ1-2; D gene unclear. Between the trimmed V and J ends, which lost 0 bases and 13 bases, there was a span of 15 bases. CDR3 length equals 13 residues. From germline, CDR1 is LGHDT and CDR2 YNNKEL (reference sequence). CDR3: CASSQEVGSESTF. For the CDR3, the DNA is TGTGCCAGCAGCCAAGAGGTCGGTTCAGAGAGCACCTTC.

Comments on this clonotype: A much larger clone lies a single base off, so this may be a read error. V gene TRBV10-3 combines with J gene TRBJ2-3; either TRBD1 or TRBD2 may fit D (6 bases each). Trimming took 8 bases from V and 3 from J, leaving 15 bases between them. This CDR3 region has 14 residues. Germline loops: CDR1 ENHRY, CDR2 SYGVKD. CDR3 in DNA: TGTGCCATCGGTGTGGGGGGCGCGACAGATACGCAGTATTTT. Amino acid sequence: CAIGVGGATDTQYF.

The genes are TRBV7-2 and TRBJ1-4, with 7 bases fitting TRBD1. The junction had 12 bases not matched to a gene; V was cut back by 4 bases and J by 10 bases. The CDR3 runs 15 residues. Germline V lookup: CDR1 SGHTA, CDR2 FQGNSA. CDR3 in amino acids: CASSSQRQGSGKLFF. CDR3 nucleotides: TGTGCCAGCAGCTCACAGAGACAGGGCTCTGGAAAACTGTTTTTT. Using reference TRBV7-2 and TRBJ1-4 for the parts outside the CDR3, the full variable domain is GAGVSQSPSNKVTEKGKDVELRCDPISGHTALYWYRQSLGQGLEFLIYFQGNSAPDKSGLPSDRFSAERTGGSVSTLTIQRTQQEDSAVYLCASSSQRQGSGKLFFGSGTQLSVL.

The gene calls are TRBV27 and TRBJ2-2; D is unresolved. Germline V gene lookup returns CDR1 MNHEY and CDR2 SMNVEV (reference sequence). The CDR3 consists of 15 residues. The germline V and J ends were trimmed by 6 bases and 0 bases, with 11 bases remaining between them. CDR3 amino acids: CASRQRQANTGELFF. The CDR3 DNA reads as TGTGCCAGCAGACAACGACAAGCGAACACCGGGGAGCTGTTTTTT.

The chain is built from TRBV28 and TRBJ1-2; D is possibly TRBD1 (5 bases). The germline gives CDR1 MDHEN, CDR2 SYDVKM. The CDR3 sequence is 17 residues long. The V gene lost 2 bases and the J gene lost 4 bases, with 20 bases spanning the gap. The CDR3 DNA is TGTGCCAGCAGTTTAAGAGCTGGGGGAATGGCCCTCTATGGCTACACCTTC. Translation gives CASSLRAGGMALYGYTF.